A selection of T cell receptor beta chains follows, all from one sample in a study of shared clonotypes between healthy human individuals. TCRdb keeps only in-frame clones here, not all; method: immunoSEQ multiplex PCR. The table records 450,000 to 700,000 clones, nearly 97% of them present only once. The sample comprised naive CD8+ T cells sorted from blood. All receptors derive from a woman younger than 45 in good health. Each CDR3 is given with its conserved first and last residue. D genes are given only for firm matches. Clone sizes are given selectively: once, few, many, or a class where the clone is expanded.

NA	TRBV27	TRBJ2-7	TRBD2	TGTGCCAGCAGTCATAGGGCGGGAGGCTATTACGAGCAGTACTTC	CASSHRAGGYYEQYF
NA	TRBV15	TRBJ2-7	NA	TGTGCCACCAGCAGAAGACTAGCCTACGAGCAGTACTTC	CATSRRLAYEQYF
NA	TRBV5-4	TRBJ2-5	NA	TGTGCCAGCAGCCAGGGACCTTGGGAGCAGTACTTC	CASSQGPWEQYF
NA	TRBV27	TRBJ2-1	NA	TGTGCCAGCAGTTCGATAGGCGATGAGCAGTTCTTC	CASSSIGDEQFF
NA	TRBV27	TRBJ2-7	TRBD2	TGTGCCAGCAGTTTACTCGGGAGGGGCATCGAGCAGTACTTC	CASSLLGRGIEQYF
NA	TRBV10-1	TRBJ2-4	NA	TGCGCCAGCAGTGAAGGGCGAGGGGGGAACATTCAGTACTTC	CASSEGRGGNIQYF
NA	TRBV28	TRBJ2-7	TRBD1	TGTGCCAGCAGTCCAGACAGGGGGCCCGACGAGCAGTACTTC	CASSPDRGPDEQYF
NA	TRBV4-1	TRBJ2-7	NA	TGCGCCAGCAGCCAAGGGGAAAGCCTCCTCTACGAGCAGTACTTC	CASSQGESLLYEQYF
NA	TRBV2	TRBJ2-1	NA	TGTGCCAGCAGTGTCCTGGGGGGATACAATGAGCAGTTCTTC	CASSVLGGYNEQFF
NA	TRBV5-1	TRBJ2-2	TRBD1	TGCGCCAGCAGCTTGGGACAACCGACGGGACAGGGATACACCGGGGAGCTGTTTTTT	CASSLGQPTGQGYTGELFF
NA	TRBV30	TRBJ1-3	NA	TGTGCCTGGGACAGTGGAAACACCATATATTTT	CAWDSGNTIYF
NA	TRBV4-1	TRBJ2-7	NA	TGCGCCAGCAGCCAAGAAATAGGGGGACTTACCTACGAGCAGTACTTC	CASSQEIGGLTYEQYF
NA	TRBV2	TRBJ2-7	TRBD2	TGTGCCGACCGGGAGGGCCTATCCTACGAGCAGTACTTC	CADREGLSYEQYF
NA	TRBV25-1	TRBJ2-5	TRBD1	TGTGCCAGCAGGGACAGGGGGCCAGAGACCCAGTACTTC	CASRDRGPETQYF
NA	TRBV19	TRBJ2-7	NA	TGTGCCAGTAGAGGCGACTCCTACGAGCAGTACTTC	CASRGDSYEQYF
once	TRBV7-3	TRBJ2-7	NA	TGTGCCAGCAGCTTAACGTTAAAGGGCCCGTTC	CASSLTLKGPF